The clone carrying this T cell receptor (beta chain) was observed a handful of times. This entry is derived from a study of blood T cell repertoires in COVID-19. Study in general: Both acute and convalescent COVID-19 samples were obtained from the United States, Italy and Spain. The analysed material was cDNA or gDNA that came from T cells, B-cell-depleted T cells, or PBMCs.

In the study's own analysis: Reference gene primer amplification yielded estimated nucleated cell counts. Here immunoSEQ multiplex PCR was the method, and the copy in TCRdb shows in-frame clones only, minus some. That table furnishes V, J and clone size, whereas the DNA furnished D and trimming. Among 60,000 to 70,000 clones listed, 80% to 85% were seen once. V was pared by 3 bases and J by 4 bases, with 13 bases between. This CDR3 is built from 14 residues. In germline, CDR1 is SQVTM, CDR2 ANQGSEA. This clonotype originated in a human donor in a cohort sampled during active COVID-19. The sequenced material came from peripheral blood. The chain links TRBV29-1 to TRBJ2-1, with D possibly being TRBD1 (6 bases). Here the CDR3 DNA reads TGCAGCGTTGACAGGGGCGATAGATACAATGAGCAGTTCTTC. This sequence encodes CSVDRGDRYNEQFF.